This T cell receptor (beta chain) was sequenced in a study of graft-versus-host responses after intestinal transplantation. Clones were sequenced by immunoSEQ multiplex PCR, and TCRdb holds only the in-frame ones, with some missing. The data contain around 8,100 clones, over 80% of them seen just once; the ten biggest clones take up roughly 10%. CDR1 and CDR2 from the germline V gene are SGHKS and YYEKEE (reference sequence). The V end lost 0 bases, the J end lost 7 bases, and 7 bases lay between the germline ends. CDR3 length: 13 amino acids. Graft specimens yielded both intraepithelial and lamina propria lymphocytes.

This TCR derives from a human patient who received an intestinal transplant, so some T cells may come from the graft donor. The sample here was ileum tissue, taken approximately 130 days after transplant. The genes are TRBV5-5 and TRBJ2-2; D is undetermined. CDR3 sequence (DNA): TGTGCCAGCAGCTTGGAATGGGGCGGGGAGCTGTTTTTT. As protein: CASSLEWGGELFF.